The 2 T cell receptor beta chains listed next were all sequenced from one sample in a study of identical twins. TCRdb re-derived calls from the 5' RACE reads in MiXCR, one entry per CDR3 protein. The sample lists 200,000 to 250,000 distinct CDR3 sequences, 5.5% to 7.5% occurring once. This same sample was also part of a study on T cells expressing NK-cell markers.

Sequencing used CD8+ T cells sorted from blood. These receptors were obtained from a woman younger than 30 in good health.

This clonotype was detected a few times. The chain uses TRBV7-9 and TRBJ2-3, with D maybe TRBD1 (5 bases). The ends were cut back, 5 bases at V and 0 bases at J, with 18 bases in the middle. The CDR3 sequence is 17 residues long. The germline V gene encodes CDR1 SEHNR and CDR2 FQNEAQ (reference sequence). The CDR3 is CASSPTQGQLSTDTQYF. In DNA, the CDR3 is TGTGCCAGCAGCCCCACGCAGGGTCAACTAAGCACAGATACGCAGTATTTT.

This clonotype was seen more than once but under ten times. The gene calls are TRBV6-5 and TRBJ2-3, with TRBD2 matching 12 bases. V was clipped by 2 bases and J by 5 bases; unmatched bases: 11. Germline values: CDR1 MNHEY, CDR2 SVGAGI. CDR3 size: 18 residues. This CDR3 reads CASSYSLAGGTGLDTQYF. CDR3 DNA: TGTGCCAGCAGTTACAGTCTAGCGGGGGGGACAGGACTAGATACGCAGTATTTT.